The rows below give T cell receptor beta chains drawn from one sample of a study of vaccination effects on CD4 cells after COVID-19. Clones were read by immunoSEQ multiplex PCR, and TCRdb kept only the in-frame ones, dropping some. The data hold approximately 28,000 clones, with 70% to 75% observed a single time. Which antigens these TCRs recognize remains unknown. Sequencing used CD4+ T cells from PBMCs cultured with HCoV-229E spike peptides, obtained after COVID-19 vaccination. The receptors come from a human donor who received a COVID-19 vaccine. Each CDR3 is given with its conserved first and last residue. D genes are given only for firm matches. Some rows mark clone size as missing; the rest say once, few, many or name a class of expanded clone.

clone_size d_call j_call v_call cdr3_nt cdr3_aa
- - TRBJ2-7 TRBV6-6 TGTGCCAGCAGTTCAGGAACAGCTTCCTACGAGCAGTACTTC CASSSGTASYEQYF
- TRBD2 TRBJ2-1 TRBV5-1 TGCGCCAGCAGCTCCAAGGGACTAGCGGGGGGTAATGAGCAGTTCTTC CASSSKGLAGGNEQFF
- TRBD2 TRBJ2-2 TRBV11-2 TGTGCCAGCAGCTTTCAGCGGGGGGGCAATACCGGGGAGCTGTTTTTT CASSFQRGGNTGELFF
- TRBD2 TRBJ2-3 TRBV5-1 TGCGCCAGCAGCTTGTTGGGGACTAGCGGGAGTCTTAGCACAGATACGCAGTATTTT CASSLLGTSGSLSTDTQYF
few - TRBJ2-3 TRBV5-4 TGTGCCAGTTCCGACGCCAGTGGCACAGATACGCAGTATTTT CASSDASGTDTQYF
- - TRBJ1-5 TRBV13 TGTGCCAGCAGCTTAGACCGGGACCTTGATCAGCCCCAGCATTTT CASSLDRDLDQPQHF
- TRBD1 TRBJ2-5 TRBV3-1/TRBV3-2 TGTGCCAGCAGCCAAGTGGTATCGGGACAGCCCCAAGAGACCCAGTACTTC CASSQVVSGQPQETQYF
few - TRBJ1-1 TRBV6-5 TGTGCCAGCAGTTACTCCACCCGGGCCGACACTGAAGCTTTCTTT CASSYSTRADTEAFF
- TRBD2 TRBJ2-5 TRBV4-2 TGTGCCAGCAGCCTACAGACTAGCGGGCAAGAGACCCAGTACTTC CASSLQTSGQETQYF
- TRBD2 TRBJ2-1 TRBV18 TGTGCCAGCTCACGGGGCAGCGGGGGGATCCATGAGCAGTTCTTC CASSRGSGGIHEQFF
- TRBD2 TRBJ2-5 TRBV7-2 TGTGCCAGCAGCTCAGGGACTAGCGGGGGCGAGACCCAGTACTTC CASSSGTSGGETQYF
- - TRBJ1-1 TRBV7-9 TGTGCCAGCAGCTTAGTGGGTAGCAGGAACACTGAAGCTTTCTTT CASSLVGSRNTEAFF
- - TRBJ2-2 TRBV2 TGTGCCAGCACCAAAACCCGTAACACCGGGGAGCTGTTTTTT CASTKTRNTGELFF
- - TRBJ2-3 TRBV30 TGTGCCTGGAGTGCTGCCACAGATACGCAGTATTTT CAWSAATDTQYF
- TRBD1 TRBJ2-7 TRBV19 TGTGCCAGTAGTCCCTTGGACAGGAGCTCCTACGAGCAGTACTTC CASSPLDRSSYEQYF
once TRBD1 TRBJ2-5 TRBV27 TGTGCCAGCAGAGGACAGGACCAAGAGACCCAGTACTTC CASRGQDQETQYF
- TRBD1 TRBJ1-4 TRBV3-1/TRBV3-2 TGTGCCAGCAGCCTACGGACAGGGGGAAATGAAAAACTGTTTTTT CASSLRTGGNEKLFF
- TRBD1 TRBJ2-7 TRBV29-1 TGCAGCGTTGAGGGACAGGGTCGGAACGAGCAGTACTTC CSVEGQGRNEQYF
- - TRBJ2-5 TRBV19 TGTGCCAGTAGTATAGCCCAGGGAGGAGAGACCCAGTACTTC CASSIAQGGETQYF
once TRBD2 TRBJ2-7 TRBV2 TGTGCCAGCAGTGAGGGGGGGGGTATGATATACGAGCAGTACTTC CASSEGGGMIYEQYF
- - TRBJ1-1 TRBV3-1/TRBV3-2 TGTGCCAGCAGATCAACAGAGAACACTGAAGCTTTCTTT CASRSTENTEAFF
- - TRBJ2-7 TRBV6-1 TGTGCCAGCAGTGAGCCACAGCTAGGCTACGAGCAGTACTTC CASSEPQLGYEQYF
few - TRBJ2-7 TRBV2 TGTGCCAGCAGTGAGTATGGCAATTTGGACGAGCAGTACTTC CASSEYGNLDEQYF
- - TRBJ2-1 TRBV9 TGTGCCAGCAGCCCCAAGACAGCCGGAGTCCACAATGAGCAGTTCTTC CASSPKTAGVHNEQFF
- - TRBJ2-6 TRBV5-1 TGCGCCAGCAGCTTGGCACCAGCCGAACAGCTGAGATCCGGGGCCAACGTCCTGACTTTC CASSLAPAEQLRSGANVLTF
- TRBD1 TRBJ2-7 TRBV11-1 TGTGCCAGCAGCTTCCGGGACAGGAGCTCCTACGAGCAGTACTTC CASSFRDRSSYEQYF
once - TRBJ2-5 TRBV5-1 TGCGCCAGCAGCTTGGAATTTAGGGGGGTGGAAGAGACCCAGTACTTC CASSLEFRGVEETQYF
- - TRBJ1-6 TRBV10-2 TGCGCCAGCAGTTCAGGGGACGGTGGGTCACCCCTCCACTTT CASSSGDGGSPLHF
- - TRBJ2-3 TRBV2 TGTGCCAGCAGCGCCTTTTCGGAGAAGGCAGATACGCAGTATTTT CASSAFSEKADTQYF
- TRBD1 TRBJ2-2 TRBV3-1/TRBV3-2 TGTGCCAGCAGTCCCGGGACAGGGACCACCGGGGAGCTGTTTTTT CASSPGTGTTGELFF
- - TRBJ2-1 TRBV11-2 TGTGCCAGCAGCTTAGTGGGTCGGGGCCCCTCCTACAATGAGCAGTTCTTC CASSLVGRGPSYNEQFF
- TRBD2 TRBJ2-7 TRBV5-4 TGTGCCAGCACCCCGGGACTAGCGGGGGGGGGAGGGTACGAGCAGTACTTC CASTPGLAGGGGYEQYF
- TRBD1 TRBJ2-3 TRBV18 TGTGCCAGCTCACCGGGCGACAGGGGAACAGATACGCAGTATTTT CASSPGDRGTDTQYF
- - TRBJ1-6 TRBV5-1 TGCGCCAGCAGCGTGGGGGATGTGGGGTCACCCCTCCACTTT CASSVGDVGSPLHF
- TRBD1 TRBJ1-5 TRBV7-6 TGTGCCAGCAGCCTAGGGACGAGGGGGCAGAGCAATCAGCCCCAGCATTTT CASSLGTRGQSNQPQHF
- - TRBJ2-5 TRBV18 TGTGCCAGCTCACCTACTGGGCAAGAGACCCAGTACTTC CASSPTGQETQYF
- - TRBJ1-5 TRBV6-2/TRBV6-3 TGTGCCAGCAGCGCTCAGGGACGGTATCAGCCCCAGCATTTT CASSAQGRYQPQHF
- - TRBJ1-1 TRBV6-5 TGTGCCAGCAGCGCCGAGGGGGTGGGGACTGAAGCTTTCTTT CASSAEGVGTEAFF
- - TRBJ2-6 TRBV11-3 TGTGCCAGCAGCTTCTCTGGGGCCAACGTCCTGACTTTC CASSFSGANVLTF
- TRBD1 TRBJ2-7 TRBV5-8 TGTGCCAGCAGCTTAACCGGGACAGGGGGCTACGAGCAGTACTTC CASSLTGTGGYEQYF
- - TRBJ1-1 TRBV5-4 TGTGCCAGCAGCCTCGACACGATGAACACTGAAGCTTTCTTT CASSLDTMNTEAFF
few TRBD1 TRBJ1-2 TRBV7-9 TGTGCCAGCAGCACAGGGGCAGGGAGGCGTATAAACTATGGCTACACCTTC CASSTGAGRRINYGYTF
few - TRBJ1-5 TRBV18 TGTGCCAGCTCACCACCGCGGGGGGTAGGCAATCAGCCCCAGCATTTT CASSPPRGVGNQPQHF
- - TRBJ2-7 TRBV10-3 TGTGCCATCAGTGACGGGGGGCCCGAGCAGTACTTC CAISDGGPEQYF
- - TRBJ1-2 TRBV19 TGTGCCAGTAGAGAATGGGACTATGGCTACACCTTC CASREWDYGYTF
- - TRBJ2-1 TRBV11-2 TGTGCCAGCAGCTTAGAGGGGATCATCGGGGATGAGCAGTTCTTC CASSLEGIIGDEQFF
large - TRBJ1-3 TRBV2 TGTGCCAGCACCAGTGGGGGGCCTGGAAACACCATATATTTT CASTSGGPGNTIYF
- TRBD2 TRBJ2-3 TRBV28 TGTGCCAGCAGTTTATCAAGGCTAGCGGGAGGAGATACGCAGTATTTT CASSLSRLAGGDTQYF
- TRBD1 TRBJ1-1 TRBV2 TGTGCCAGCGCAGGTCTAGGGGGCTATGAAGCTTTCTTT CASAGLGGYEAFF
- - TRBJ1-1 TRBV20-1 TGCAGTGCTCCAGAGAACACTGAAGCTTTCTTT CSAPENTEAFF
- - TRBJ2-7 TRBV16 TGTGCCAGCAGTCCTCCGGGGCGGTCCTACGAGCAGTACTTC CASSPPGRSYEQYF